This T cell receptor (beta chain) is from a study of neoadjuvant anti-PD-1 for oral cavity cancer. On the study more broadly: Patients mostly received three to four biweekly nivolumab doses at 3 mg/kg before surgery. Around day 43, patients without progression received a fourth nivolumab dose before surgery.

Sequenced by immunoSEQ multiplex PCR; TCRdb stores in-frame clones only, minus some. The sample lists more than 10,000 clones; less than 70% were seen once. The germline V gene encodes CDR1 MGHDK and CDR2 SYGVNS. CDR3 length: 13 amino acids. Between the trimmed V and J ends, which lost 4 bases and 0 bases, there was a span of 6 bases. Patients were newly diagnosed with stage II-IVA oral cavity squamous cell carcinoma without prior systemic or radiation treatment. The clonotype comes from a person aged 40 to 85 with oral cavity squamous cell carcinoma. The chain uses TRBV25-1 and TRBJ1-2, with D hard to call. The sequenced sample was PBMCs, obtained before nivolumab (anti-PD-1) treatment. CDR3 sequence (DNA): TGTGCCAGCAGTGTGGTGGCTAACTATGGCTACACCTTC. This translates into CASSVVANYGYTF.